The 27 T cell receptor beta chains reported below all come from one sample, sequenced in a study of cytomegalovirus exposure and HLA in healthy donors (TCRdb year 2017). The library was produced with the immunoSEQ multiplex PCR assay. For the multiplex PCR, a mixture combining 60 forward primers for TCR Vbeta segments and 13 reverse primers for TCR Jbeta segments was used. TCRdb retrieved this table from immuneACCESS and kept in-frame rearrangements only. Not all clones are present; in checked studies, unresolved V genes account for under half, and no reason is known for the remainder. The data table for this sample lists about 160,000 clones. 1% to 1.5% of the sample is taken by the ten largest. The material sequenced was PBMCs. The receptor source for this set is a woman in her sixties in good health and CMV-seronegative.

V gene TRBV5-1 combines with J gene TRBJ2-6; D is possibly TRBD2 (6 bases). The CDR3 totals 16 residues. V dropped 4 bases and J dropped 0 bases, with 11 bases sitting between them. CDR1 SGHRS and CDR2 YFSETQ come from the germline V gene. The CDR3 coding sequence is TGCGCCAGCAGCCGACTCGGGGGCTCTGGGGCCAACGTCCTGACTTTC. This sequence encodes CASSRLGGSGANVLTF. Variable domain in full (rest from reference TRBV5-1 and TRBJ2-6): KAGVTQTPRYLIKTRGQQVTLSCSPISGHRSVSWYQQTPGQGLQFLFEYFSETQRNKGNFPGRFSGRQFSNSRSEMNVSTLELGDSALYLCASSRLGGSGANVLTFGAGSRLTVL.

This chain connects TRBV5-4 to TRBJ2-7; D uncertain. With 1 base removed from V and 3 bases from J, the gap between germline ends came to 8 bases. The CDR3 sequence is 13 residues long. Looked up from germline, CDR1 is SGHNT and CDR2 is YYREEE (reference sequence). CDR3 protein: CASSLYSRYEQYF. The CDR3 DNA reads TGTGCCAGCAGCTTGTACAGTCGCTACGAGCAGTACTTC.

V gene TRBV2 combines with J gene TRBJ1-2, with 8 bases fitting TRBD1. Germline V lookup: CDR1 SNHLY, CDR2 FYNNEI. J gave up 8 bases and V 11 bases, and 13 bases lay outside the gene matches. The length of the CDR3 is 13 residues. CDR3 amino acids: CAGRVGQGGGYTF. The CDR3 DNA reads TGTGCCGGCCGAGTCGGACAGGGAGGGGGCTACACCTTC. The entire variable domain, with the rest obtained from reference TRBV2 and TRBJ1-2, is as follows: EPEVTQTPSHQVTQMGQEVILRCVPISNHLYFYWYRQILGQKVEFLVSFYNNEISEKSEIFDDQFSVERPDGSNFTLKIRSTKLEDSAMYFCAGRVGQGGGYTFGSGTRLTVV.

The chain carries TRBV19 and TRBJ2-7; 9 bases agree with TRBD2. This CDR3 has 15 residues. Per germline, CDR1 LNHDA and CDR2 SQIVND (reference sequence). Trimming at V came to 1 base and at J to 0 bases, leaving 1 base not matched to a gene. The chain's CDR3 is CASSIGGGASYEQYF. The CDR3 nucleotides are TGTGCCAGTAGTATAGGCGGGGGGGCCTCCTACGAGCAGTACTTC.

The genes are TRBV11-3 and TRBJ1-2; TRBD1 might be the D (5 bases). The CDR3 runs to 13 residues. CDR1 and CDR2 from the germline V gene are SGHNT and YENEEA. The V end was cut by 5 bases, the J end by 4 bases, with 11 bases between. The CDR3 sequence: CASSARRGYGYTF. CDR3 nucleotides: TGTGCCAGCAGCGCGAGAAGGGGCTATGGCTACACCTTC.

The chain employs TRBV9 and TRBJ2-6; D remains unclear. The germline V gene encodes CDR1 SGDLS and CDR2 YYNGEE. The V and J ends lost 4 bases and 0 bases respectively, with 17 bases between them. This CDR3 has 18 amino acids. The chain's CDR3 is CASSLLPAGDSGANVLTF. In DNA form, the CDR3 reads TGTGCCAGCAGCCTCCTTCCGGCAGGCGACTCTGGGGCCAACGTCCTGACTTTC. Supplemented by reference TRBV9 and TRBJ2-6, the full variable domain reads DSGVTQTPKHLITATGQRVTLRCSPRSGDLSVYWYQQSLDQGLQFLIQYYNGEERAKGNILERFSAQQFPDLHSELNLSSLELGDSALYFCASSLLPAGDSGANVLTFGAGSRLTVL.

The rearrangement links TRBV11-2 to TRBJ2-2; TRBD2 agrees at 7 bases. CDR1 and CDR2 from the germline V gene are SGHAT and FQNNGV. The CDR3 runs 15 residues. Trimming cost V 8 bases and J 1 base; bases outside gene matches: 7. The CDR3 region is CASERGDVNTGELFF. The CDR3 region has the DNA TGTGCCAGCGAGCGGGGTGATGTGAACACCGGGGAGCTGTTTTTT.

This chain connects TRBV5-1 to TRBJ2-5, with TRBD2 matching over 9 bases. Germline lookup yields CDR1 SGHRS and CDR2 YFSETQ. The CDR3 runs to 16 residues. V shed 0 bases and J 4 bases; nucleotides not matched to a gene: 7. The CDR3 here is CASSLGLAVGAETQYF. CDR3 sequence (DNA): TGCGCCAGCAGCTTGGGACTAGCGGTGGGGGCAGAGACCCAGTACTTC.

The chain combines TRBV5-8 with TRBJ2-1; D might be TRBD1 (6 bases). The germline V and J ends were trimmed by 0 bases and 3 bases, with 10 bases remaining between them. Germline V gene data show CDR1 as SGHTS and CDR2 as YDEGEE. The CDR3 is made up of 15 amino acids. The DNA for the CDR3 is TGTGCCAGCAGCTTGGAGGACAGCCTCTACAATGAGCAGTTCTTC. It translates to CASSLEDSLYNEQFF.

The chain employs TRBV19 and TRBJ1-2, with 8 positions matching TRBD1. Germline lookup yields CDR1 LNHDA and CDR2 SQIVND (reference sequence). V trimming: 2 bases; J trimming: 8 bases; junction bases outside the gene matches: 7. The CDR3 is made up of 14 amino acids. CDR3 region: CASSILDRAYGYTF. CDR3 nucleotide sequence: TGTGCCAGTAGTATACTGGACAGGGCTTACGGCTACACCTTC.

This chain links TRBV2 with TRBJ1-2; D gene unclear. The length of the CDR3 is 13 residues. Trimming took off 6 bases at V and 0 bases at J, with 8 bases between the two ends. Germline V gives CDR1 SNHLY, CDR2 FYNNEI. The DNA of the CDR3 is TGTGCCAGCAGGAAGCAGGCTAACTATGGCTACACCTTC. Encoded protein: CASRKQANYGYTF. Using reference TRBV2 and TRBJ1-2 for the parts outside the CDR3, the full variable domain is EPEVTQTPSHQVTQMGQEVILRCVPISNHLYFYWYRQILGQKVEFLVSFYNNEISEKSEIFDDQFSVERPDGSNFTLKIRSTKLEDSAMYFCASRKQANYGYTFGSGTRLTVV.

The V and J genes are TRBV6-4 and TRBJ2-3; 13 bases align to TRBD2. J gave up 6 bases and V 10 bases, and 10 bases lay outside the gene matches. This CDR3 has 15 residues. Germline-derived CDR1 and CDR2 are MRHNA and SNTAGT. For the CDR3, the DNA is TGTGCCATCGTAGAGACTAGCGGGAGGAGGGATACGCAGTATTTT. Amino acids: CAIVETSGRRDTQYF.

The V gene is TRBV20-1, the J gene TRBJ2-7, with D possibly matching TRBD2 (5 bases). V dropped 6 bases and J dropped 4 bases, with 10 bases sitting between them. This CDR3 has 11 amino acids. Germline lookup yields CDR1 DFQATT and CDR2 SNEGSKA (reference sequence). The chain's CDR3 is CSALSGYEQYF. In DNA form, the CDR3 reads TGCAGTGCGTTAAGCGGATACGAGCAGTACTTC.

This chain uses TRBV5-4 with TRBJ2-7, with 11 bases identical to TRBD2. J lost 0 bases, V lost 4 bases, and 6 bases had no gene match. The CDR3 sequence is 16 residues long. CDR1 is SGHNT, CDR2 YYREEE, per germline (reference sequence). The CDR3 spells CASSAGTSGLSYEQYF. CDR3 DNA sequence: TGTGCCAGCAGCGCAGGGACTAGCGGCCTCTCCTACGAGCAGTACTTC.

The genes are TRBV7-6 and TRBJ2-3, with 8 nucleotides matching TRBD1. Per germline, CDR1 SGHVS and CDR2 FNYEAQ. This CDR3 has 15 residues. V gave up 5 bases and J gave up 1 base; unmatched junction bases: 5. CDR3: CASSPQTGGTDTQYF. CDR3 coding DNA: TGTGCCAGCAGCCCCCAGACAGGGGGCACAGATACGCAGTATTTT. The whole variable domain, filled in from reference TRBV7-6 and TRBJ2-3, reads GAGVSQSPRYKVTKRGQDVALRCDPISGHVSLYWYRQALGQGPEFLTYFNYEAQQDKSGLPNDRFSAERPEGSISTLTIQRTEQRDSAMYRCASSPQTGGTDTQYFGPGTRLTVL.

A note on this clone: The same CDR3 also results from other DNA sequences found in this sample. The genes are TRBV6-1 and TRBJ2-5; D is unresolved. V was trimmed by 5 bases and J by 5 bases, leaving 15 bases between them. Germline V gene sequence: CDR1 MNHNS, CDR2 SASEGT. This CDR3 contains 14 residues. DNA for the CDR3: TGTGCCAGCAGTCGGCGTGCAGGATTCGAGACCCAGTACTTC. As protein: CASSRRAGFETQYF.

The chain recombines TRBV6-1 with TRBJ1-1; TRBD1 might be the D (5 bases). CDR1 and CDR2 (germline): MNHNS, SASEGT. There are 18 residues in the CDR3. V lost 3 bases and J lost 1, with 21 bases in between. As DNA, the CDR3 is TGTGCCAGCAGTGATCCCCTCCCGGCGGGACCCAAGAACACTGAAGCTTTCTTT. As protein: CASSDPLPAGPKNTEAFF.

The chain recombines TRBV12-5 with TRBJ1-4; 7 bases line up with TRBD1. The germline gives CDR1 LGHNT, CDR2 FRNRAP. Trimming at V came to 1 base and at J to 7 bases, leaving 6 bases not matched to a gene. This CDR3 is 15 amino acids long. DNA for the CDR3: TGTGCTAGTGGTTTGGCGCAGGGGGGAGGTGAAAAACTGTTTTTT. Translating gives CASGLAQGGGEKLFF.

Here the CDR3 reads CATQLTSKDTQYF. The CDR3 bases are TGTGCCACGCAGTTAACTAGCAAGGATACGCAGTATTTT. The chain joins TRBV10-3 to TRBJ2-3; D is possibly TRBD2 (6 bases). The germline V gene encodes CDR1 ENHRY and CDR2 SYGVKD. The CDR3 covers 13 residues. Trimming removed 10 bases from V and 6 bases from J, with 17 bases in between.

This chain uses TRBV6-5 with TRBJ1-2; weak D call: TRBD1 (5 bases). CDR1 and CDR2 (germline): MNHEY, SVGAGI. The CDR3 is made up of 12 amino acids. V lost 6 bases, J lost 4 bases, and 9 bases lay in between. The CDR3 DNA is TGTGCCAGCAGCTTAGACAGCTATGGCTACACCTTC. This sequence encodes CASSLDSYGYTF.

This chain uses TRBV6-5 with TRBJ2-1; 7 nucleotides align to TRBD1. CDR1 MNHEY and CDR2 SVGAGI come from the germline V gene. The CDR3 loop spans 12 amino acids. The trim removed 6 bases at V and 10 bases at J, leaving 6 bases unmatched. In DNA, the CDR3 is TGTGCCAGCAGCTCGGACAGGCAAGAGCAGTTCTTC. This sequence encodes CASSSDRQEQFF.

This rearrangement joins TRBV11-2 to TRBJ1-1; D gene ambiguous. This CDR3 has 15 residues. The germline V gene encodes CDR1 SGHAT and CDR2 FQNNGV. Trimming removed 4 bases from V and 0 bases from J, with 12 bases in between. The CDR3 DNA is TGTGCCAGCAGCTCCACAAGTACCGTGAACACTGAAGCTTTCTTT. Translation: CASSSTSTVNTEAFF.

The chain employs TRBV18 and TRBJ2-3; 8 bases align to TRBD1. The CDR3 sequence is 18 residues long. Germline V gene data show CDR1 as KGHSH and CDR2 as LQKENI. Trimming at V came to 3 bases and at J to 5 bases, leaving 16 bases not matched to a gene. The CDR3 loop reads CASSPTTPTGDELDTQYF. The CDR3 bases are TGTGCCAGCTCACCTACTACCCCGACAGGGGATGAGTTAGATACGCAGTATTTT.

The chain uses TRBV11-2 and TRBJ2-1, with TRBD2 as a possible D gene (5 bases). Looked up from germline, CDR1 is SGHAT and CDR2 is FQNNGV. The CDR3 consists of 16 residues. V was pared by 2 bases and J by 0 bases, with 11 bases between. This CDR3 reads CASSLLAGSSYNEQFF. The CDR3, as DNA: TGTGCCAGCAGCTTACTGGCGGGTAGCTCCTACAATGAGCAGTTCTTC.

The chain links TRBV19 to TRBJ1-5, with 9 bases that match TRBD1. CDR3 length equals 18 residues. V lost 5 bases to trimming and J lost 0 bases; unmatched junction nucleotides: 11. Per the germline V gene, CDR1 is LNHDA and CDR2 is SQIVND (reference sequence). The CDR3 loop is CASSFRQGGVHSNQPQHF. CDR3 nucleotide sequence: TGTGCCAGTAGTTTTAGACAGGGGGGGGTTCATAGCAATCAGCCCCAGCATTTT.

The gene calls are TRBV6-8 and TRBJ1-6, with a possible D match to TRBD1 (5 bases). V lost 7 bases and J 6 bases, leaving 13 bases between the germline ends. Germline V gives CDR1 MNHGY, CDR2 SAAAGT. CDR3 length equals 14 residues. For the CDR3, the DNA is TGTGCCAGCACTCGACAGTCTTTTAATTCACCCCTCCACTTT. Translated: CASTRQSFNSPLHF.

V and J are TRBV6-6 and TRBJ2-7; D unclear. CDR3 length equals 11 residues. The germline V and J ends were trimmed by 5 bases and 9 bases, with 11 bases remaining between them. The germline CDR1 and CDR2 sequences are MNHNY and SVGAGI (reference sequence). CDR3 nucleotides: TGTGCCAGCAGTCCAAAAATCGGGCAGTACTTC. It is translated as CASSPKIGQYF.